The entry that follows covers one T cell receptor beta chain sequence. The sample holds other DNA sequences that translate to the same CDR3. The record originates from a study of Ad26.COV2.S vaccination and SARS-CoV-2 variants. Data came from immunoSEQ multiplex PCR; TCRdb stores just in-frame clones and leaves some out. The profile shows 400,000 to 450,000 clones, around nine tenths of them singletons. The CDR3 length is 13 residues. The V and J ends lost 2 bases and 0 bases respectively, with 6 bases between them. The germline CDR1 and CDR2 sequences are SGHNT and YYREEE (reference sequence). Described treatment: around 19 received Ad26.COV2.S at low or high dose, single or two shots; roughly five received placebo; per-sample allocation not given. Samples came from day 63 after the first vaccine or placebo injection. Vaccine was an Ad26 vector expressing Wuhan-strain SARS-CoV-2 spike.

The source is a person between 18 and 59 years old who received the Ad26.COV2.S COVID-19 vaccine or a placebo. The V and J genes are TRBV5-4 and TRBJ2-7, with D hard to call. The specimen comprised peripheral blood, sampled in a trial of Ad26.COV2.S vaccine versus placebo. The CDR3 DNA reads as TGTGCCAGCAGCTTTGGCAGCTCCTACGAGCAGTACTTC. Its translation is CASSFGSSYEQYF.